What follows are 32 T cell receptor beta chains derived from one specimen sequenced in a study of T-cell reconstitution after alpha-beta-depleted transplantation in children. As it was prepared, the TCRbeta library received unique molecular identifiers. TCRdb independently ran MiXCR on the PCR reads; one entry per CDR3 protein. The sample yields 750,000 to 950,000 distinct CDR3 sequences, roughly 15% seen once. This specimen consisted of PBMCs, mostly from graft donor cells, obtained 360 days after TCRalphabeta/CD19-depleted stem cell transplant. The receptor set was obtained from a male patient aged 10 to 17 who had a stem cell transplant for acute lymphoblastic leukemia, so the T cells may come from the graft donor.

This clonotype was counted between two and nine times. The V and J genes are TRBV5-1 and TRBJ2-5; a possible D gene is TRBD1 (6 bases). Germline V gives CDR1 SGHRS, CDR2 YFSETQ. The CDR3 contains 14 residues. V gave up 0 bases and J gave up 1 base, with 7 bases separating them. CDR3 sequence (DNA): TGCGCCAGCAGCTTGGGACAGGCCCAAGAGACCCAGTACTTC. Protein sequence: CASSLGQAQETQYF.

This chain joins TRBV27 and TRBJ2-2; D not certain. Trimming removed 3 bases at V and 5 bases at J, with 7 bases between. The CDR3 is 13 residues long. CDR1 and CDR2 (germline): MNHEY, SMNVEV (reference sequence). The CDR3 spells CASSFGPTGELFF. DNA for the CDR3: TGTGCCAGCAGTTTTGGGCCTACCGGGGAGCTGTTTTTT.

The J gene is TRBJ2-1, the V gene TRBV18; TRBD2 matches 13 bases. With V trimmed by 5 bases and J by 3 bases, 4 bases remained unmatched. In germline, CDR1 is KGHSH, CDR2 LQKENI. The CDR3 covers 16 residues. This chain's CDR3 is CASSIWTSGSYNEQFF. CDR3 coding DNA: TGTGCCAGCTCAATCTGGACTAGCGGGAGCTACAATGAGCAGTTCTTC.

This clonotype was counted only a few times. The chain combines TRBV6-1 with TRBJ2-5; D is undetermined. This CDR3 is built from 16 residues. The germline V and J ends were trimmed by 6 bases and 2 bases, with 19 bases remaining between them. Germline assignment: CDR1 MNHNS and CDR2 SASEGT. This chain's CDR3 is CASSPSPRHLQETQYF. In nucleotides, the CDR3 is TGTGCCAGCAGCCCATCCCCAAGACACCTTCAAGAGACCCAGTACTTC.

The gene calls are TRBV12-3 or TRBV12-4 and TRBJ2-7; 7 bases line up with TRBD2. The CDR3 covers 12 residues. The ends lost 2 bases at V and 5 bases at J; junction bases unmatched: 0. The DNA of the CDR3 is TGTGCCAGCAGTTTACTAGCGGACGAGCAGTACTTC. Its translation: CASSLLADEQYF.

This clonotype was seen more than once but under ten times. The genes are TRBV12-3 or TRBV12-4 and TRBJ2-7; D possibly corresponds to TRBD1 (6 bases). The V end lost 6 bases, the J end lost 5 bases, and 20 bases lay between the germline ends. There are 15 residues in the CDR3. In DNA, the CDR3 is TGTGCCAGCAGGGTTTCCGGGCAGGGGAAAAACGAGCAGTACTTC. It yields the protein CASRVSGQGKNEQYF.

There are a few counts of this clonotype. The gene calls are TRBV5-1 and TRBJ2-7; D might be TRBD2 (6 bases). CDR3 length: 16 residues. V was cut by 2 bases and J by 0 bases, with 15 bases left in between. Looked up from germline, CDR1 is SGHRS and CDR2 is YFSETQ. The CDR3 protein is CASSFSRASASYEQYF. CDR3 nucleotide sequence: TGCGCCAGCAGCTTCTCTAGGGCTAGCGCCTCCTACGAGCAGTACTTC.

This clonotype has at least ten counts. The V and J genes are TRBV5-1 and TRBJ2-3; D gene uncertain. In germline, CDR1 is SGHRS, CDR2 YFSETQ. This CDR3 spans 17 amino acids. Trimming removed 0 bases at V and 0 bases at J, with 14 bases between. The CDR3 sequence: CASSLEGYPTSTDTQYF. The CDR3 DNA is TGCGCCAGCAGCTTGGAGGGCTACCCGACTAGCACAGATACGCAGTATTTT.

This sequence joins TRBV11-1 and TRBJ2-3; 9 bases match TRBD1. The CDR3 has 18 residues. The ends lost 1 base at V and 5 bases at J; junction bases unmatched: 13. CDR1 and CDR2 (germline): SGHAT, FQDESV (reference sequence). The CDR3 DNA sequence: TGTGCCAGCAGCTTAGTGGGACAGGGATCGGGTATTGGAGATACGCAGTATTTT. Translated: CASSLVGQGSGIGDTQYF. Combining the CDR3 with reference TRBV11-1 and TRBJ2-3 gives the whole variable domain EAEVAQSPRYKITEKSQAVAFWCDPISGHATLYWYRQILGQGPELLVQFQDESVVDDSQLPKDRFSAERLKGVDSTLKIQPAELGDSAMYLCASSLVGQGSGIGDTQYFGPGTRLTVL.

The genes are TRBV20-1 and TRBJ2-5, with a possible D match to TRBD1 (6 bases). Matching the DNA end better, TRBJ2-1 makes the J call doubtful. The length of the CDR3 is 14 residues. From germline, CDR1 is DFQATT and CDR2 SNEGSKA (reference sequence). The CDR3 DNA reads TGCAGTGCGGGCCGGAGACTGGGACAAGAGACCCAGTTCTTC. Translated, it gives CSAGRRLGQETQFF.

This clonotype was observed a handful of times. The V call is TRBV20-1, the J call TRBJ2-1, with 14 bases identical to TRBD2. The J segment lost 3 bases and the V segment lost 4 bases, leaving 5 bases of the junction unmatched. This CDR3 is built from 16 residues. Germline V gene data show CDR1 as DFQATT and CDR2 as SNEGSKA (reference sequence). The chain's CDR3 is CSANRGLAGVYNEQFF. The DNA for the CDR3 is TGCAGTGCTAATAGGGGACTAGCGGGGGTCTACAATGAGCAGTTCTTC.

This clonotype has just a few counts. This chain joins TRBV29-1 and TRBJ2-5; 9 bases match TRBD1. V shed 6 bases and J 4 bases; nucleotides not matched to a gene: 9. Germline V gene data show CDR1 as SQVTM and CDR2 as ANQGSEA. This CDR3 has 14 residues. Written as DNA, the CDR3 is TGCAGCGTCACGGCCCCGGGACAGGGAGAGACCCAGTACTTC. Translated, it gives CSVTAPGQGETQYF.

The table lists this clonotype with a few counts. The V call is TRBV4-1, the J call TRBJ2-2, with TRBD1 matching 7 bases. Germline CDR1 reads MGHRA; CDR2 reads YSYEKL. The CDR3 runs 15 residues. Trimming at V came to 1 base and at J to 4 bases, leaving 3 bases not matched to a gene. The CDR3 bases are TGCGCCAGCAGCCAAGTTGGGACAGCCACCGGGGAGCTGTTTTTT. Protein: CASSQVGTATGELFF.

This clonotype was picked up many times. The chain recombines TRBV20-1 with TRBJ1-5; D is ambiguous. This CDR3 has 12 amino acids. V shed 6 bases and J shed 2 bases, with 8 bases lying between them. The germline CDR1 and CDR2 sequences are DFQATT and SNEGSKA (reference sequence). The CDR3 DNA sequence: TGCAGTGCAGGGTTAGGCAATCAGCCCCAGCATTTT. This encodes CSAGLGNQPQHF.

This clonotype was picked up a small number of times. The chain combines TRBV30 with TRBJ1-2, with unresolved D. The germline CDR1 and CDR2 sequences are GTSNPN and SVGIG (reference sequence). The CDR3 runs to 12 residues. Trimming removed 2 bases from V and 7 bases from J, with 11 bases in between. The CDR3 reads CAWSKWAGGYTF. The CDR3 DNA sequence: TGTGCCTGGAGTAAGTGGGCGGGTGGCTACACCTTC.

This clonotype was counted only a few times. The rearrangement joins TRBV5-1 to TRBJ2-7; TRBD2 matches 11 bases. The J segment lost 2 bases and the V segment lost 5 bases, leaving 18 bases of the junction unmatched. The CDR3 extends over 19 amino acids. Germline values: CDR1 SGHRS, CDR2 YFSETQ. CDR3 in DNA: TGCGCCAGCAGTCTCTCACAGGGCCGAAGACTAGCGGGGACCTACGAGCAGTACTTC. Protein product: CASSLSQGRRLAGTYEQYF. Complete variable domain (other parts from reference TRBV5-1 and TRBJ2-7): KAGVTQTPRYLIKTRGQQVTLSCSPISGHRSVSWYQQTPGQGLQFLFEYFSETQRNKGNFPGRFSGRQFSNSRSEMNVSTLELGDSALYLCASSLSQGRRLAGTYEQYFGPGTRLTVT.

This clonotype was found a few times. The genes are TRBV29-1 and TRBJ2-4; no reliable D call. The germline V and J ends were trimmed by 2 bases and 3 bases, with 11 bases remaining between them. Germline loops: CDR1 SQVTM, CDR2 ANQGSEA. The CDR3 has 14 residues. This CDR3 is CSVEPQAGKNIQYF. For the CDR3, the DNA is TGCAGCGTTGAACCCCAGGCAGGCAAAAACATTCAGTACTTC.

V usage is TRBV10-3 and J usage is TRBJ2-1; perhaps D is TRBD1 or TRBD2 (5 bases each). Germline V lookup: CDR1 ENHRY, CDR2 SYGVKD. The CDR3 consists of 14 residues. The germline V and J ends were trimmed by 9 bases and 5 bases, with 17 bases remaining between them. CDR3 DNA: TGTGCCATTCGACTCCGGGACCGTAACAATGAGCAGTTCTTC. Its protein product is CAIRLRDRNNEQFF.

This clonotype was counted a few times. In DNA form, the CDR3 reads TGTGCCAGCAGCCCCGTTGTCGCGAACGGGGAGCTGTTTTTT. It codes for CASSPVVANGELFF. This rearrangement joins TRBV2 to TRBJ2-2, with no clear D. V was cut by 6 bases and J by 7 bases, with 15 bases left in between. Germline V gene lookup returns CDR1 SNHLY and CDR2 FYNNEI. This CDR3 spans 14 amino acids.

This clonotype was counted at least ten times. The rearrangement links TRBV12-3 or TRBV12-4 to TRBJ2-7, with no clear D. CDR3 length: 14 residues. V shed 10 bases and J shed 7 bases, with 23 bases lying between them. The CDR3: CATSRVGPSLEQYF. Here the CDR3 DNA reads TGTGCCACCTCTAGAGTCGGTCCCTCGCTTGAGCAGTACTTC.

The sample holds a few counts of this clonotype. This chain links TRBV7-6 with TRBJ2-1; possibly TRBD1 or TRBD2 for D (6 bases each). CDR1 is SGHVS and CDR2 is FNYEAQ in the germline V gene. Trimming took 5 bases from V and 2 from J, leaving 19 bases between them. The CDR3 runs 17 residues. This chain's CDR3 is CASSPGRGQAPYNEQFF. CDR3 in DNA: TGTGCCAGCAGCCCTGGCCGGGGGCAAGCCCCCTACAATGAGCAGTTCTTC.

The CDR3 loop reads CAAQPSGSLVAKNIQYF. CDR3 nucleotide sequence: TGCGCCGCGCAGCCTAGCGGGAGCCTCGTAGCCAAAAACATTCAGTACTTC. This chain connects TRBV10-2 to TRBJ2-4, with 10 bases fitting TRBD2. J was trimmed by 0 bases and V by 11 bases; bases with no gene match: 13. The length of the CDR3 is 17 residues. The germline V gene encodes CDR1 WSHSY and CDR2 SAAADI.

This clonotype was detected many times. Here the CDR3 reads CSAREVRGYEQYF. The DNA for the CDR3 is TGCAGTGCTAGAGAGGTCAGGGGATACGAGCAGTACTTC. V gene TRBV20-1 combines with J gene TRBJ2-7; D perhaps matches TRBD1 (6 bases). Trimming took off 0 bases at V and 4 bases at J, with 10 bases between the two ends. The CDR3 spans 13 residues. Germline loops: CDR1 DFQATT, CDR2 SNEGSKA (reference sequence).

V is TRBV14 and J is TRBJ1-1, with D unclear. CDR1 and CDR2 from the germline V gene are SGHDN and FVKESK. Trimming stripped 2 bases from V and 7 bases from J, with 14 bases between. The CDR3 is 14 amino acids. CDR3 in amino acids: CASSQNRVGNEAFF. CDR3 nucleotides: TGTGCCAGCAGCCAAAATAGGGTGGGTAATGAAGCTTTCTTT.

This clonotype came up many times. This chain links TRBV4-2 with TRBJ2-2, with unresolved D. V was pared by 0 bases and J by 7 bases, with 15 bases between. CDR1 is LGHNA and CDR2 is YNFKEQ in the germline V gene. This CDR3 is 16 amino acids long. In DNA form, the CDR3 reads TGTGCCAGCAGCCAAGATTCGACCGGGCAGCGCGGGGAGCTGTTTTTT. Translated: CASSQDSTGQRGELFF.

The V call is TRBV20-1, the J call TRBJ2-3; D gene uncertain. V lost 5 bases and J 2 bases, leaving 8 bases between the germline ends. This CDR3 has 12 amino acids. The germline gives CDR1 DFQATT, CDR2 SNEGSKA (reference sequence). The CDR3 loop reads CSAFHPTDTQYF. In DNA form, the CDR3 reads TGCAGTGCTTTTCATCCCACAGATACGCAGTATTTT.

This clonotype was seen a handful of times. The genes are TRBV12-3 or TRBV12-4 and TRBJ1-1; no clear D. The germline V and J ends were trimmed by 2 bases and 8 bases, with 15 bases remaining between them. This CDR3 is built from 14 residues. The CDR3 loop reads CASSLLGPRSEAFF. The CDR3 DNA sequence: TGTGCCAGCAGTTTATTAGGGCCCCGGTCCGAAGCTTTCTTT.

CDR3 nucleotide sequence: TGCAGCTCCAAAAGGGGCCAAGAGACCCAGTACTTC. It is translated as CSSKRGQETQYF. The chain employs TRBV29-1 and TRBJ2-5; a possible D gene is TRBD1 (5 bases). This CDR3 comprises 12 residues. The V end was cut by 8 bases, the J end by 1 base, with 11 bases between. Germline values: CDR1 SQVTM, CDR2 ANQGSEA.

This clonotype was seen a handful of times. V and J are TRBV7-7 and TRBJ2-2, with TRBD2 matching over 9 bases. V shed 8 bases and J 5 bases; nucleotides not matched to a gene: 6. The CDR3 totals 14 residues. Per germline, CDR1 SSHAT and CDR2 FNYEAQ (reference sequence). The chain's CDR3 is CASGLGLATGELFF. The CDR3 region has the DNA TGTGCCAGCGGACTGGGACTAGCAACCGGGGAGCTGTTTTTT.

This clonotype was counted at least ten times. The chain couples TRBV5-1 to TRBJ1-5, with D possibly matching TRBD1 (6 bases). The CDR3 is 15 residues long. With 4 bases removed from V and 2 bases from J, the gap between germline ends came to 13 bases. Germline-derived CDR1 and CDR2 are SGHRS and YFSETQ. The chain's CDR3 is CASSPTGFGNQPQHF. DNA of the CDR3: TGCGCCAGCAGCCCCACAGGGTTCGGCAATCAGCCCCAGCATTTT.

This clonotype was seen a few times. This chain uses TRBV20-1 with TRBJ1-2, with no clear D. V lost 2 bases and J 1 base, leaving 5 bases between the germline ends. This CDR3 region has 12 residues. Germline loops: CDR1 DFQATT, CDR2 SNEGSKA (reference sequence). The CDR3 coding sequence is TGCAGTGCTAGACGGCTTAACTATGGCTACACCTTC. Translation gives CSARRLNYGYTF.

This clonotype was picked up a small number of times. The rearrangement links TRBV7-9 to TRBJ1-5, with D uncertain. Germline V lookup: CDR1 SEHNR, CDR2 FQNEAQ (reference sequence). V lost 3 bases and J lost 4, with 16 bases in between. The CDR3 has 16 residues. CDR3 region: CASSFHPGSPNQPQHF. In DNA form, the CDR3 reads TGTGCCAGCAGCTTTCATCCGGGTTCCCCAAATCAGCCCCAGCATTTT. Complete variable domain (other parts from reference TRBV7-9 and TRBJ1-5): DTGVSQNPRHKITKRGQNVTFRCDPISEHNRLYWYRQTLGQGPEFLTYFQNEAQLEKSRLLSDRFSAERPKGSFSTLEIQRTEQGDSAMYLCASSFHPGSPNQPQHFGDGTRLSIL.